The clone carrying this T cell receptor beta chain is medium-sized in the sample. Primers used in a second PCR of about 7 to 12 cycles were a sample-barcoded 5' primer and a J-beta primer mix. TCRdb called the 5' RACE reads again in MiXCR, with one record for every CDR3 protein. The data contain hundreds of thousands of distinct CDR3 sequences, more than 50% of them singletons. The data originate from a study of blood T cells in healthy people across ages. Total RNA amounts of at least 5 micrograms were extracted per sample. Germline lookup yields CDR1 MNHEY and CDR2 SMNVEV (reference sequence). V was shortened by 3 bases and J by 4 bases, with 13 bases between the two germline ends. The CDR3 runs to 14 residues.

The chain recombines TRBV27 with TRBJ2-7; D is perhaps TRBD2 (6 bases). Sequencing was carried out using blood. This clonotype was obtained from a man aged 40-55 years in good health. CDR3 loop: CASSFAGRQYEQYF. CDR3 DNA sequence: TGTGCCAGCAGTTTTGCGGGACGGCAATACGAGCAGTACTTC.